Listed below are T cell receptor beta chains from one sample, sequenced in a study of regulatory T cells in long-lasting Graves disease. A single record per CDR3 protein comes from TCRdb applying MiXCR to the multiplex PCR reads. This sample has around 400,000 distinct CDR3 sequences; roughly 24% occur once, and the top ten carry about 29%. Sequencing used peripheral blood mononuclear cells (PBMCs), obtained when the disease was refractory, from a patient treated with antithyroid drugs. Receptors originate from a woman in her forties with Graves disease. Both conserved end residues are part of each CDR3. A D gene is named only where the DNA matches it firmly. Clone size is not always given. Where it is, it says once, few, many or a class for expanded clones.

J	size	V	D	CDR3	DNA
TRBJ1-1	many	TRBV7-2	.	CASSLTIVEAFF	TGTGCCAGCAGCCTGACGATCGTTGAAGCTTTCTTT
TRBJ2-2	many	TRBV28	TRBD1	CASRPDRGVTGELFF	TGTGCCAGCAGACCAGACAGGGGTGTCACCGGGGAGCTGTTTTTT
TRBJ2-7	.	TRBV20-1	TRBD1	CSAREAVRDRGFYEQYF	TGCAGTGCTAGAGAGGCGGTCAGGGACAGGGGGTTCTACGAGCAGTACTTC
TRBJ1-2	many	TRBV28	.	CASNPGIGGYTF	TGTGCCAGCAACCCGGGAATCGGGGGCTACACCTTC
TRBJ2-3	.	TRBV9	.	CASSVRGGLINGTDTQYF	TGTGCCAGCAGCGTAAGGGGGGGACTCATCAACGGCACAGATACGCAGTATTTT
TRBJ1-6	few	TRBV20-1	TRBD1	CSVPGGGNSPLHF	TGCAGTGTCCCAGGGGGCGGCAATTCACCCCTCCACTTT
TRBJ1-1	few	TRBV25-1	.	CASSVREGAPEAFF	TGTGCCAGCAGTGTGAGGGAAGGTGCGCCTGAAGCTTTCTTT
TRBJ2-1	.	TRBV12-3/TRBV12-4	TRBD2	CASSLGWLAGGTVNEQFF	TGTGCCAGCAGTTTAGGGTGGCTAGCGGGAGGGACGGTCAATGAGCAGTTCTTC
TRBJ1-1	.	TRBV19	.	CASMMTGWKTEAFF	TGTGCCAGTATGATGACAGGTTGGAAAACTGAAGCTTTCTTT
TRBJ2-7	many	TRBV20-1	TRBD1	CSASGTGNEQYF	TGCAGTGCTTCCGGGACAGGTAACGAGCAGTACTTC
TRBJ2-2	.	TRBV3-1	TRBD1	CASSQDGGQGAVELFF	TGTGCCAGCAGCCAAGATGGGGGCCAGGGGGCAGTGGAGCTGTTTTTT
TRBJ2-5	.	TRBV7-2	.	CASSQGGREQETQYF	TGTGCCAGCAGCCAAGGCGGCAGGGAGCAAGAGACCCAGTACTTC
TRBJ1-2	many	TRBV28	.	CASRSGTAYGYTF	TGTGCCAGCAGGTCGGGGACGGCCTATGGCTACACCTTC
TRBJ1-1	few	TRBV2	TRBD1	CASRAGTGSYDDTEAFF	TGTGCCAGCCGAGCCGGGACAGGGAGTTATGATGACACTGAAGCTTTCTTT
TRBJ1-6	many	TRBV20-1	.	CSARQLYYNSPLHF	TGCAGTGCTAGGCAGCTGTACTATAATTCACCCCTCCACTTT
TRBJ2-7	few	TRBV11-2	.	CASTPSRGLSYEQYF	TGTGCCAGCACTCCATCTCGCGGCCTCTCCTACGAGCAGTACTTC
TRBJ2-4	few	TRBV7-9	.	CASSSSLTAPELNIQYF	TGTGCCAGCAGCTCTTCCTTGACAGCCCCCGAGTTAAACATTCAGTACTTC
TRBJ1-5	few	TRBV10-1	.	CASSENQNQPQHF	TGCGCCAGCAGTGAGAATCAAAATCAGCCCCAGCATTTT
TRBJ2-4	.	TRBV27	TRBD1	CASSVGTGSDIQYF	TGTGCCAGCAGTGTAGGGACAGGGTCGGACATTCAGTACTTC
TRBJ2-7	many	TRBV15	.	CATSRGDTLEQYF	TGTGCCACCAGCCGTGGGGACACCTTGGAGCAGTACTTC
TRBJ2-2	.	TRBV7-3	TRBD2	CASSLTTSGSRTGELFF	TGTGCCAGCAGCCTTACTACTAGCGGGAGTCGAACCGGGGAGCTGTTTTTT
TRBJ1-1	many	TRBV27	TRBD1	CASGNRGPLGTEAFF	TGTGCCAGCGGGAACAGGGGGCCCTTGGGAACTGAAGCTTTCTTT
TRBJ2-5	many	TRBV7-6	.	CASSLARTNQETQYF	TGTGCCAGCAGCTTAGCCCGGACTAATCAAGAGACCCAGTACTTC
TRBJ2-5	.	TRBV2	TRBD1	CASRGTGGIETQYF	TGTGCCAGCAGGGGGACAGGGGGCATTGAGACCCAGTACTTC
TRBJ1-1	.	TRBV7-6	TRBD1	CASRSTGGNTEAFF	TGTGCCAGCAGATCAACAGGGGGAAACACTGAAGCTTTCTTT
TRBJ1-5	many	TRBV28	.	CASSRTGSNQPQHF	TGTGCCAGCAGCCGGACGGGTAGCAATCAGCCCCAGCATTTT
TRBJ1-1	.	TRBV14	.	CASSHRDAEAFF	TGTGCCAGCAGTCACCGGGACGCTGAAGCTTTCTTT
TRBJ2-7	large	TRBV6-1	.	CASSEEAGDRGEQYF	TGTGCCAGCAGTGAAGAGGCGGGAGACAGGGGCGAGCAGTACTTC
TRBJ2-3	once	TRBV6-1	TRBD2	CASTFLVSGRATDTQYF	TGTGCCAGCACCTTCCTCGTTAGCGGGAGGGCCACAGATACGCAGTATTTT
TRBJ2-7	many	TRBV6-1	TRBD2	CASSPRTSGIYEQYF	TGTGCCAGCAGCCCTAGGACTAGCGGGATATACGAGCAGTACTTC
TRBJ2-3	.	TRBV20-1	TRBD2	CSASLGSGTTDTQYF	TGCAGTGCTAGTTTGGGAAGCGGGACCACAGATACGCAGTATTTT